A selection of T cell receptor beta chains follows, all from one sample in a study of cytomegalovirus exposure and HLA in healthy donors. Only in-frame clones appear in the TCRdb table, and some are missing; sequencing was by immunoSEQ multiplex PCR. The sample lists 150,000 to 200,000 clones; 75% to 80% were seen once. The sample comprised PBMCs. The receptors were sampled from a woman between 45 and 60 years old in good health and CMV-seropositive. Both conserved end residues are part of each CDR3. The D gene is left open where the match is weak. Only part of the rows carry a size: once, few, many, or a class if the clone is expanded.

abundance | j_gene | v_gene | d_gene | CDR3nt | CDR3aa
. | TRBJ2-7 | TRBV4-1 | . | TGCGCCAGCAGCCAAGTTAGAATCCAGGGGCGGATTGGCGGGTACGAGCAGTACTTC | CASSQVRIQGRIGGYEQYF
. | TRBJ1-4 | TRBV5-1 | . | TGCGCCAGCTCACCTAGGGGCGCGGAGTGGGAAAAACTGTTTTTT | CASSPRGAEWEKLFF
once | TRBJ2-5 | TRBV20-1 | . | TGCAGTGCTGCGTCAGAGACCCAGTACTTC | CSAASETQYF
. | TRBJ2-3 | TRBV7-2 | TRBD1 | TGTGCCAGCAGCTTATTCCCCAAGACAGGGGATACGCAGTATTTT | CASSLFPKTGDTQYF
. | TRBJ2-2 | TRBV4-3 | . | TGCGCCAGCAGCCAAGATCCCGGCACCGGGGAGCTGTTTTTT | CASSQDPGTGELFF
. | TRBJ1-5 | TRBV2 | TRBD1 | TGTGCCAGCAGTGTGGACAGGGGCAGCAATCAGCCCCAGCATTTT | CASSVDRGSNQPQHF
once | TRBJ2-5 | TRBV28 | TRBD1 | TGTGCCAGCAGTACCCGGGACAGGGGCCAAGAGACCCAGTACTTC | CASSTRDRGQETQYF
few | TRBJ2-7 | TRBV18 | TRBD2 | TGTGCCAGCTCACCAGGGGGGACTAGCGGGATCGAGCAGTACTTC | CASSPGGTSGIEQYF
. | TRBJ2-7 | TRBV21-1 | . | TGTGCCAGCAGCACGGAGGACCTCCTGTCCTACGAGCAGTACTTC | CASSTEDLLSYEQYF
. | TRBJ1-5 | TRBV28 | . | TGTGCCAGCAGTTTCGGTTCTGGAGACACACGGAGGATAAGCAATCAGCCCCAGCATTTT | CASSFGSGDTRRISNQPQHF
. | TRBJ2-1 | TRBV7-2 | . | TGTGCCAGCAGTCATACTAGTAGTTGGACCGACAATGAGCAGTTCTTC | CASSHTSSWTDNEQFF
. | TRBJ1-5 | TRBV30 | TRBD1 | TGTGCCTGGGGGACAGAACGCAGCAATCAGCCCCAGCATTTT | CAWGTERSNQPQHF
once | TRBJ2-5 | TRBV2 | . | TGTGCCAGCAGTGCTAGTTTATTGCCGGTCTCGGGTGAGACCCAGTACTTC | CASSASLLPVSGETQYF
. | TRBJ2-3 | TRBV9 | . | TGTGCCAGCAGCATCGGGCCCGGGAGCTCCACAGATACGCAGTATTTT | CASSIGPGSSTDTQYF
. | TRBJ2-1 | TRBV7-2 | . | TGTGCCAGCAGCCTACGTCCGAGAGATGAGCAGTTCTTC | CASSLRPRDEQFF
once | TRBJ2-1 | TRBV4-1 | . | TGTGCCAGCAGCCAAGGAGGCCGGGGCTCCTACAATGAGCAGTTCTTC | CASSQGGRGSYNEQFF
. | TRBJ1-2 | TRBV19 | . | TGTGCCAGTAACGGGGGGCTCGGGTATGGCTACACCTTC | CASNGGLGYGYTF
. | TRBJ1-1 | TRBV14 | . | TGTGCCAGCAGCCAGCGGGGGCTCGGTGAAGCTTTCTTT | CASSQRGLGEAFF
. | TRBJ1-1 | TRBV7-9 | . | TGTGCCAGCAGCCACAGGGAGTTGAACACTGAAGCTTTCTTT | CASSHRELNTEAFF
. | TRBJ1-2 | TRBV4-1 | TRBD1 | TGCGCCAGCAGCCAAACGACAGGGTCTCTATTCGGGGGCTACACCTTC | CASSQTTGSLFGGYTF
. | TRBJ2-5 | TRBV29-1 | TRBD1 | TGCAGCGTTGATCGACAGGGGGCTGGTGAGACCCAGTACTTC | CSVDRQGAGETQYF
once | TRBJ2-7 | TRBV6-5 | . | TGTGCCAGCAGTTTGTCTTCCCGGTACGAGCAGTACTTC | CASSLSSRYEQYF
. | TRBJ1-1 | TRBV11-2 | . | TGTGCCAGCAGCTCCGTTACAGGATTGAACACTGAAGCTTTCTTT | CASSSVTGLNTEAFF
once | TRBJ2-3 | TRBV7-8 | TRBD1 | TGTGCCAGCAGCTCCCCTGGACAGGGTGTAAATACGCAGTATTTT | CASSSPGQGVNTQYF
. | TRBJ2-3 | TRBV5-3 | . | TGTGCCCGCACGGGGGGCGAGCTCTGGGGGGGACCGGCAGATACGCAGTATTTT | CARTGGELWGGPADTQYF
. | TRBJ1-3 | TRBV2 | . | TGTGCCAGCATAGAGGGTCGAGGAAACACCATATATTTT | CASIEGRGNTIYF
. | TRBJ1-2 | TRBV6-1 | TRBD1 | TGTGCCAGCAGCCCCGGGACAGGGACCCTCTATGGCTACACCTTC | CASSPGTGTLYGYTF
. | TRBJ1-6 | TRBV28 | . | TGTGCCAGCAGCTCCCGGGGCTCCTATAATTCACCCCTCCACTTT | CASSSRGSYNSPLHF
. | TRBJ1-1 | TRBV19 | . | TGTGCCAGTATAGGGGGAAGGGGGGAAGCTTTCTTT | CASIGGRGEAFF
. | TRBJ1-5 | TRBV28 | TRBD1 | TGTGCCAGCAGTTTCCAACAGGGGGCAACTCAGCCCCAGCATTTT | CASSFQQGATQPQHF
. | TRBJ1-1 | TRBV30 | TRBD1 | TGTGCCTGGAGGTGGACAGGGGGGGACACTGAAGCTTTCTTT | CAWRWTGGDTEAFF
. | TRBJ2-7 | TRBV2 | TRBD1 | TGTGCCAGCAGCCCTAGGACAGGGGGAAACGAGCAGTACTTC | CASSPRTGGNEQYF
few | TRBJ1-6 | TRBV28 | . | TGTGCCAGCATCCCCAAAAGAGGGTTGAATTCACCCCTCCACTTT | CASIPKRGLNSPLHF
. | TRBJ2-1 | TRBV6-1 | . | TGTGCCAGCAGTGAAGTAAGGGTATCGGGGGATGAGCAGTTCTTC | CASSEVRVSGDEQFF
. | TRBJ2-1 | TRBV5-6 | . | TGTGCCAGCAGCTTGGTGCGGGGCGATGAGCAGTTCTTC | CASSLVRGDEQFF